One and the same sample provided the 5 T cell receptor beta chains below, sequenced in a study of cytomegalovirus exposure and HLA in healthy donors. The PCR was carried out with 60 Vbeta primers and 13 Jbeta primers. Libraries were prepared by immunoSEQ multiplex PCR; TCRdb keeps only in-frame clonotypes and omits some of them. Among more than 85,000 clones, more than 65% were seen once, and the ten largest hold approximately 8%. Specimen: PBMCs. The receptors originated from a man in his forties in good health and CMV-seropositive.

In regard to this clone: The identical CDR3 is also encoded by other nucleotide sequences in the sample. This chain links TRBV7-9 with TRBJ1-1; D gene unclear. The CDR3 is 13 residues long. Germline CDR1 and CDR2: SEHNR and FQNEAQ (reference sequence). V lost 3 bases to trimming and J lost 3 bases, with 8 bases between them. The CDR3 nucleotides are TGTGCCAGCAGCTTGCTCGCGGACACTGAAGCTTTCTTT. Residues: CASSLLADTEAFF.

V usage is TRBV30 and J usage is TRBJ1-4; the match to TRBD1 covers 7 bases. Germline V CDR1 and CDR2: GTSNPN, SVGIG (reference sequence). The CDR3 runs to 14 residues. After removal of 0 bases from V and 8 bases from J, the junction contained 6 bases not matched to a gene. The CDR3 region is CAWSVKGAQEKLFF. DNA of the CDR3: TGTGCCTGGAGTGTTAAGGGGGCGCAAGAAAAACTGTTTTTT.

The V and J genes are TRBV7-9 and TRBJ1-4; D gene unclear. CDR1 SEHNR and CDR2 FQNEAQ come from the germline V gene (reference sequence). The CDR3 loop spans 15 amino acids. Trimming took off 1 base at V and 7 bases at J, with 13 bases between the two ends. CDR3 DNA sequence: TGTGCCAGCAGCTTAGGACAAAGTGAATCTGAAAAACTGTTTTTT. It specifies CASSLGQSESEKLFF.

This chain connects TRBV7-2 to TRBJ2-5; TRBD2 aligns across 14 bases. J gave up 11 bases and V 5 bases, and 7 bases lay outside the gene matches. The germline V gene encodes CDR1 SGHTA and CDR2 FQGNSA. The CDR3 is 14 residues long. This chain's CDR3 is CASSPGLAGVEQYF. The CDR3 DNA sequence: TGTGCCAGCAGCCCGGGACTAGCGGGGGTGGAGCAGTACTTC. The whole variable domain, remainder taken from reference TRBV7-2 and TRBJ2-5, is GAGVSQSPSNKVTEKGKDVELRCDPISGHTALYWYRQSLGQGLEFLIYFQGNSAPDKSGLPSDRFSAERTGGSVSTLTIQRTQQEDSAVYLCASSPGLAGVEQYFGPGTRLLVL.

The chain couples TRBV7-3 to TRBJ2-6, with a tentative D call TRBD1 (5 bases). This CDR3 comprises 17 residues. Trimming removed 5 bases from V and 0 bases from J, with 14 bases in between. The germline CDR1 and CDR2 sequences are SGHTA and FQGTGA. The CDR3 here is CASSRQPASSGANVLTF. In nucleotides, the CDR3 is TGTGCCAGCAGCCGACAGCCCGCGAGCTCTGGGGCCAACGTCCTGACTTTC.